The following is a TCR beta chain sequence with its context. Its antigen is not yet known. Qualities for individual bases were not recorded, and no much larger clone is one base off. The High Capacity cDNA Reverse Transcription Kit was used to reverse transcribe all of the isolated RNA, meaning that expressed TCRB transcripts were what got sequenced. Deep immunoSEQ sequencing was performed on naive, central memory and regulatory T cell samples, with an average of about 3.6 million total reads per sample. After sorted cells were lysed in RLT buffer, RNA was extracted with DNase-treated RNeasy Micro or Mini kits, with the choice depending on cell number. To prevent cross-contamination, every cell subset was processed on its own, while patient and healthy donor samples were processed together. The immunoSEQ multiplex PCR was used to amplify TCRB sequences from cDNA, yielding 87-bp fragments that span the CDR3 region. Sequencing of the amplicons was done on the Illumina HiSeq platform. The authors processed their data as follows. PCR bias was corrected computationally using synthetic template baselines, and reads within Hamming distance 2 were collapsed, with unmergeable singletons discarded. Reads were aligned against IMGT to assign V, D and J genes, CDR3 length and insertions or deletions at six rearrangement sites. Within each subset, clonotype counts were normalized to sorted cell number, after which true diversity and Gini coefficients were computed with the tcR R package. The overlap coefficient, calculated on TCRB nucleotide sequences, was used to measure repertoire sharing. As a proxy for the pre-selection repertoire, out-of-frame TCRB sequences from naive cells were analyzed. TCRdb took this table from immuneACCESS and kept in-frame rearrangements with V and J called. Such tables lack part of the clones; where checked against another copy, unresolved V genes explain under half of the gap, and the rest is unexplained. V, J and clone size reflect that table, while D and trimming were determined from the DNA. The sample table lists about 250,000 clones, 11% to 15% of them with a count of one. The ten largest clones represent about 0.027% of the sample.

This sample was taken from a study of beta chain features in type 1 diabetes listed by TCRdb under 2018. Describing the broader study: No differences in mean age, gender distribution, total cell number or subset yield were found between patients and healthy donors. A total of around 100 million sorted cells were examined across all samples, and RNA yield correlated strongly with the number of cells per subset. The study compared the TCRB repertoires of sorted circulating CD4+ T cell subsets in recently diagnosed type 1 diabetes patients with those in matched healthy donors. Whereas all 30 or so donors provided naive and central memory subsets, regulatory and stem cell-like memory subsets were isolated from just 8 patients and roughly 8 healthy donors. Study-wide conclusions, independent of this receptor: Shorter templates might be favored by PCR, yet because patient and control samples were amplified and corrected together, any such skew would affect both groups equally. HLA sub-analyses involved small numbers of individuals, so any influence of HLA type on TCRB rearrangement remained unresolved. Type 1 diabetes patients showed a moderate but significant shortening of TCRB CDR3 length in all four CD4+ subsets. Fewer insertions and more nucleotide deletions at VDJ recombination sites were observed in patients with type 1 diabetes, implying thymic rearrangement abnormalities. Naive, central memory and regulatory TCRB repertoires appeared more similar among patients than among healthy donors. Because cDNA was sequenced instead of genomic DNA, highly expressing activated cells could be over-represented, though the groups showed no difference in activation or CD3 levels.

CDR1 and CDR2 are read off the germline V gene as MNHEY and SVGAGI. V is trimmed back by 0 bases and J by 7 bases, and the junction contains 6 bases that no gene match accounts for. Including the terminal cysteine and phenylalanine, the CDR3 comprises 16 residues. The retained sequence is limited to the CDR3, 48 bases, with the frame set at the first base. Each donor gave one peripheral blood draw, averaging roughly 120 mL, which was collected into heparinised tubes. A BD FACSAria II was used to sort naive, central memory, regulatory and stem cell-like memory CD4+ T cells with a panel that included CD45RO, CCR7, CD25, CD127, CD95 and CD27. A purity above 98% was achieved for all sorted populations. PBMCs were isolated immediately by Lymphoprep density gradient centrifugation and stained directly without culture. So that batch effects would be minimized, each experiment stained and sorted samples in pairs, pairing one healthy donor with one patient.

The chain couples TRBV6-5 to TRBJ2-2, with TRBD1 identical over 9 junction bases. The receptor comes from a woman between 35 and 50 years old in good health. The specimen was naive CD4+ T cells from blood. According to the study, the label for this sample's cell subset or site signals: true naive CD4+ T cells. The encoded CDR3 is CASSYSIGQGNGELFF. The DNA reads TGTGCCAGCAGTTACTCAATCGGACAGGGGAACGGGGAGCTGTTTTTT.